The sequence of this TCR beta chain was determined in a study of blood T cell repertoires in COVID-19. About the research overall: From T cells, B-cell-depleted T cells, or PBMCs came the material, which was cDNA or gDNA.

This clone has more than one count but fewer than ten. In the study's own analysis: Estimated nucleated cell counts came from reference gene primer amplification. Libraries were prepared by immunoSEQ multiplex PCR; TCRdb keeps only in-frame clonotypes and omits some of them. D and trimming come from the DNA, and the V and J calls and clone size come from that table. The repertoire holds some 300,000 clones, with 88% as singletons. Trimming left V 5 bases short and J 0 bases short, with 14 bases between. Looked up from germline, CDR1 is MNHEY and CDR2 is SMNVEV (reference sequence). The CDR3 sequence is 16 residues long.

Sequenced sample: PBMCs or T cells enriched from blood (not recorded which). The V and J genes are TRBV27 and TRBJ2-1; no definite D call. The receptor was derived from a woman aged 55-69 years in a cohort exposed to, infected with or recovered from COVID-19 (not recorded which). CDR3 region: CASSTRQRSSYNEQFF. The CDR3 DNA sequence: TGTGCCAGCAGTACCCGGCAGAGGAGCTCCTACAATGAGCAGTTCTTC.